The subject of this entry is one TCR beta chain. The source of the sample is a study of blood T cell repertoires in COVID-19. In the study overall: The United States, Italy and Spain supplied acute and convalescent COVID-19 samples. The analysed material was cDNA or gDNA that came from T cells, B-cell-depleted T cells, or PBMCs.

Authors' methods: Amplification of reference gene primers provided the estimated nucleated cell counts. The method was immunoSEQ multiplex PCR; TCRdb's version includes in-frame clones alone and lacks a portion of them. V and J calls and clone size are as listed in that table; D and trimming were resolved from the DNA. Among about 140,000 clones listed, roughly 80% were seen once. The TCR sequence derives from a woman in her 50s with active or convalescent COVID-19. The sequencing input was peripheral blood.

The CDR3 spells CASHRLAGGTDTQYF. The DNA for the CDR3 is TGTGCCAGCCACCGACTAGCGGGAGGCACAGATACGCAGTATTTT. The rearrangement joins TRBV6-5 to TRBJ2-3, with TRBD2 matching over 12 bases. The V segment lost 8 bases and the J segment 1 base; nucleotides outside the gene matches: 4. The length of the CDR3 is 15 residues. In germline, CDR1 is MNHEY, CDR2 SVGAGI.